This T cell receptor (beta chain) was sequenced for a study of cytomegalovirus exposure and HLA in healthy donors. Study-level points and caveats: Prediction of most subjects' HLA-A and HLA-B alleles by TCR beta sequences was reportedly accurate. Being indistinguishable, some V segments were excluded, TRBV6-2 and TRBV6-3 among them. A previous analysis found most TCR beta V segments productive roughly 87% or roughly 30% of the time.

This PCR relied on a set of 60 Vbeta primers and 13 Jbeta primers. Clones were read by immunoSEQ multiplex PCR, and TCRdb kept only the in-frame ones, dropping some. Here the sample spans over 55,000 clones, roughly 80% being singletons. The study sampled nominally healthy donors, though unrecorded immune exposures were likely. CDR1 is SGHDT, CDR2 YYEEEE, per germline. CDR3 length equals 15 residues. V shed 1 base and J shed 10 bases, with 20 bases lying between them. This clone was seen only once. Its antigen is still unknown. V is TRBV5-6 and J is TRBJ1-1; tentatively, D is TRBD1 (6 bases). The sample was PBMCs. This TCR was recovered from a man in his forties or fifties in good health and CMV-seronegative. The CDR3 spells CASSLPRGRGFGAFF. The CDR3 DNA is TGTGCCAGCAGCTTGCCCAGGGGTCGGGGTTTTGGAGCTTTCTTT. The variable domain in full, with the rest retrieved from reference TRBV5-6 and TRBJ1-1, is DAGVTQSPTHLIKTRGQQVTLRCSPKSGHDTVSWYQQALGQGPQFIFQYYEEEERQRGNFPDRFSGHQFPNYSSELNVNALLLGDSALYLCASSLPRGRGFGAFFGQGTRLTVV.